One T cell receptor beta chain is described in this entry. This clone has a single count. This receptor's antigen is unknown. No base qualities exist here, and no much larger clone lies one base off it. This sample was included in a study of cytomegalovirus exposure and HLA in healthy donors (dated by TCRdb to the late 2010s). The study in broad terms: An earlier analysis of more than 550 of the donors reported 250 to 300 Gb of sequence data and 90 million to 120 million unique TCR beta sequences obtained from some 200 million T cells. A later analysis re-examined previously published TCR beta repertoires from more than 550 donors and added high-resolution HLA genotyping to investigate patterns of TCR occurrence. Donor age, sex, ethnicity and CMV serostatus were collected together with the repertoire data. Among some 410 genotyped donors of the cohort, an average of approximately 250,000 unique TCR beta nucleotide sequences were sequenced per donor, roughly 18% of them non-productive. Using immunosequencing, the study profiled T cell repertoires from 550 to 750 subjects and related those repertoires to cytomegalovirus serostatus. All discovery cohort repertoires had been generated using a single sequencing platform. To predict cytomegalovirus infection status, the study combined high-throughput TCR immunosequencing, statistical association of individual TCRs with disease status, and machine learning. Roughly five DR-DQ haplotypes were treated as single units for association and clustering because of strong linkage in the cohort. The aim of the study was to test whether cataloging public T cell receptors could identify signatures of past pathogen exposure. Genome-wide SNP genotypes for about 60% of the 666 donors were used in a later genetic analysis, which treated that subset as a discovery cohort. The number of donors typed differed by locus, with 629-630 for A, B, C, DRB1 and DQB1, more than 500 for DQA1, about 610 for DPA1, and some 440 for DPB1. An earlier analysis of some 500 of the donors used high-throughput TCR beta sequencing to judge whether each TCR beta V gene segment behaved as functional or pseudogenic. A separate validation cohort of roughly 120 different subjects was used in addition to the roughly 640-subject first cohort. Class I and class II HLA loci were covered by the typing at four-digit resolution. In the later analysis, no new phenotypic data were used to find candidate immune exposures; instead, reliance was placed on TCR beta sequences and their occurrence across donors. Of the roughly 400 genotyped donors, 81% were placed in the genetic ancestry cluster associated with self-reported Caucasian donors. An early release that covered about 600 HLA-typed donors contained around 300 gigabases of sequencing data and tens of millions of unique TCR sequences. The full study reports these points: A further reported finding was that TCR beta sequences accurately predicted the HLA-A and HLA-B alleles for most subjects in the first cohort. The cohort was sequenced for TCR beta chains only, and without alpha or paired-chain data the features that could be detected were limited. V-gene and J-gene trimming of TCR beta chains was associated with a missense DCLRE1C variant in a later genetic analysis, and the association was replicated in an independent cohort. In a later genetic analysis, fewer N-insertions in productive TCRs were reported among donors in an Asian-associated ancestry cluster than the approximately 710-donor mean. The classifier was reported to diagnose cytomegalovirus status with high specificity and sensitivity in both the original cohort and the validation cohort. Because the 87-base-pair reads could not distinguish some IMGT-functional V segments, including TRBV6-2 and TRBV6-3, those segments were excluded. A cluster of highly shared sequence variants was judged likely to be a technical artifact of the sequencing pipeline. In a later analysis, 16,951 TCR beta sequences were associated with specific HLA alleles at a false discovery rate of 0.05. A later analysis found that most CMV-associated TCR beta chains appeared HLA-restricted, with HLA associations seemingly driven largely by CMV exposure. Most TCR sequences were seen in very few donors, while some public TCRs were found in many individuals. CMV serostatus was the only immune exposure information available for the cohort. Linkage disequilibrium might explain the correlated functional status among segregating V segments, but an unknown experimental factor could not be ruled out. Sequencing depth was assumed to be roughly uniform across donors in the presence/absence analyses, though that assumption may not hold. Three of the identified cytomegalovirus-associated TCR beta chains were confirmed in vitro to be specific for cytomegalovirus antigens. Assigning TCR associations to individual alleles was difficult when HLA alleles, especially DR and DQ, strongly co-occurred. In a later analysis, TCR association rates were found to vary across HLA loci, with the most associated TCRs seen for DRB1 alleles and the fewest for HLA-C alleles. The study gave a list of around 170 TCR beta chains associated with cytomegalovirus. Because counts were too low, seventeen rarely observed V segments, including chromosome 9 orphons, were excluded from the earlier analysis of around 590 of the donors. In a later analysis, HLA-associated TCR beta chains were found to be more clonally expanded and to have lower generation probabilities than equally common non-associated chains. In an earlier analysis of some 640 of the donors, most TCR beta V segments were observed in productive rearrangements about 90% or about 30% of the time, broadly matching IMGT annotations. Because HLA typing was missing for some donors at each locus, association tests included only the typed subset. According to the authors, the approach could potentially be generalized to other disease states and immunological phenotypes. A later analysis reported that several top co-occurrence clusters appeared linked to parvovirus B19, influenza, CMV and Epstein-Barr virus.

The library came from the immunoSEQ multiplex PCR assay. A mixture of 60 forward primers for TCR Vbeta segments and 13 reverse primers for TCR Jbeta segments was used in the multiplex PCR. The CDR3 region of rearranged TCR beta genes was amplified from genomic DNA by a multiplex PCR assay. The Illumina HiSeq System was used to sequence the amplified TCR beta libraries as 87-base-pair reads. Under the source paper's analysis protocol: Across the 500 to 850 repertoires, a later analysis counted roughly 84 million unique TCR beta chains, around 11 million of which were shared by at least two donors. Raw reads were error-corrected and collapsed into unique sequences with a nearest-neighbor algorithm that merged closely related sequences to remove PCR and sequencing errors. Alignment of CDR3 sequences to IMGT reference sequences was used to assign V, D and J gene segments. For a sequence to be retained, a match of at least six nucleotides was required to both a V gene segment and a J gene segment. Rearrangements were called productive when the CDR3 lacked stop codons and stayed in frame with V and J; all others were non-productive. Following IMGT convention, CDR3 was defined as the stretch from the second conserved V-encoded cysteine to the conserved J-encoded phenylalanine. The earlier analysis of about 610 of the donors excluded any sequence lacking an unambiguous match to a single V gene segment. An earlier analysis of a few hundred of the donors called V segments functional above 56.7% productive rearrangements and segregating when the between-donor standard deviation exceeded 5%. A statistical classification framework was developed to diagnose cytomegalovirus status using the catalog of TCR beta chain sequences. V and J gene assignment, in a later analysis, came from comparing TCR nucleotide sequences with IMGT/GENE-DB human TR gene sequences. Using the TCRdist pipeline, a later analysis assigned CDR3 sequences along with most-parsimonious VDJ recombination scenarios. A later analysis defined each TCR beta chain by its CDR3 amino acid sequence plus V-gene family, and excluded reads lacking a unique V-gene family. In a later analysis, some 600 highly shared, low-generation-probability nucleotide sequences were removed to address suspected cross-contamination and a sequencing artifact. In a later analysis, a clonal expansion index for each public chain was calculated from normalized within-repertoire ranks of inferred template counts. A later analysis computed generation probabilities with a VDJ recombination model fitted to out-of-frame rearrangements, and checked the results against IGoR. Hypergeometric tests were used in a later analysis to score TCR-TCR, TCR-HLA and TCR-CMV co-occurrence, with a repertoire-size bias correction applied to the TCR pairs. To estimate false discovery rates, a later analysis permuted the HLA or CMV assignments 20 times. In a later analysis, co-occurring TCRs were grouped using DBSCAN, and TCRdist sequence similarity was added for clustering within HLA-allele-positive subsets. Repertoires with fewer than 30,000 or more than 120,000 public chains were left out of co-occurrence clustering, as were four to six repertoires with anomalous nucleotide sharing. Here the immuneACCESS table is served through TCRdb, limited to in-frame sequences with V and J called. Missing clones are a known gap in these copies; in checked studies unresolved V genes cover under half, and the rest lacks a known reason. V and J calls and clone size are given by that table; D and trimming were obtained from the DNA. The sample includes about 160,000 clones, with around 80% observed a single time. The ten largest account for about 3.1% of the sample.

Based on the germline V gene, the CDR1 and CDR2 sequences are SGHTA and FQGNSA. At the junction V is shortened by 3 bases and J by 0 bases; bases outside the gene matches: 5. The CDR3 runs 17 amino acids, cysteine and phenylalanine included. CDR3 DNA only is kept here, 51 bases in frame from base 1. The cohort consisted of some 730 healthy bone marrow donors. Cohort members were all nominally healthy when sampled, although unrecorded immune exposures were likely present. The donor was CMV seropositive and belonged to the group of about 290 seropositive cohort members. A peripheral blood sample was provided by each donor, and peripheral blood mononuclear cells were used for TCR beta sequencing. Genomic DNA extraction from the blood cell samples was performed with the Qiagen DNeasy Blood Extraction Kit.

The receptor chain draws on TRBV7-2 and TRBJ2-3; TRBD2 matches 11 bases in the middle. The sequencing sample was made of PBMCs. This sequence was found in a woman between 45 and 65 years old in good health and CMV-seropositive. At the DNA level, the sequence is TGTGCCAGCAGCTTTAGGGCTAGCGGGAGGAGCACAGATACGCAGTATTTT. Its product reads: CASSFRASGRSTDTQYF.